The 23 T cell receptor beta chains given below trace back to one sample, sequenced in a study of shared clonotypes between healthy human individuals (dated by TCRdb to about 2020). Library construction relied on the immunoSEQ multiplex PCR assay. TCRdb took this table from immuneACCESS and kept in-frame rearrangements with V and J called. Such tables lack part of the clones; where checked against another copy, unresolved V genes explain under half of the gap, and the rest is unexplained. Within this sample are around 2.1 million clones, with about 93% of them counted one time only. The ten biggest clones cover more than 1.5% of the sample. CD8 naive samples consisted of CD45RO-negative cells that were positively selected for CCR7, yielding a CD45RA+CCR7+ population without TemRA cells. The sequencing input was naive CD8+ T cells from PBMCs. The cell subset or site label, as the study defines it: CD45RA+CCR7+. Receptors originate from a man aged 18 to 30 in good health. Some clones in this sample may be carry-over from other donors' samples.

CDR3 nucleotides: TGTGCCAGCAGCTTAGGGGGATTCCTGGCGCAAGAGACCCAGTACTTC. Translation gives CASSLGGFLAQETQYF. This sequence joins TRBV7-8 and TRBJ2-5; D remains unclear. The CDR3 contains 16 residues. The germline V and J ends were trimmed by 1 base and 2 bases, with 14 bases remaining between them. From germline, CDR1 is SGHVS and CDR2 FQNEAQ.

This chain joins TRBV13 and TRBJ2-1; 7 bases are a match to TRBD2. In germline, CDR1 is PRHDT, CDR2 FYEKMQ (reference sequence). This CDR3 comprises 13 residues. The trim removed 6 bases at V and 3 bases at J, leaving 2 bases unmatched. CDR3 sequence reads: CASSSGGYNEQFF. The CDR3 DNA sequence: TGTGCCAGCAGTTCGGGGGGCTACAATGAGCAGTTCTTC.

The sample holds one count of this clone. The V gene is TRBV11-2, the J gene TRBJ2-2, with 7 positions matching TRBD1. Germline V gene sequence: CDR1 SGHAT, CDR2 FQNNGV. CDR3 length equals 15 residues. The V segment lost 1 base and the J segment 8 bases; nucleotides outside the gene matches: 7. CDR3 in DNA: TGTGCCAGCAGCTTAGGCGAGGGGGCTTCAGGGGAGCTGTTTTTT. Translated: CASSLGEGASGELFF.

The V and J genes are TRBV7-9 and TRBJ2-7; D ambiguous. V dropped 4 bases and J dropped 6 bases, with 16 bases sitting between them. The germline V gene has CDR1 SEHNR and CDR2 FQNEAQ (reference sequence). The CDR3 covers 14 residues. In DNA, the CDR3 is TGTGCCAGCAGCTCTCTATGGAAAGGATCCGAGCAGTACTTC. The encoded protein is CASSSLWKGSEQYF.

The V call is TRBV11-3, the J call TRBJ2-2, with TRBD1 identical over 7 bases. Trimming at V came to 5 bases and at J to 4 bases, leaving 7 bases not matched to a gene. The CDR3 extends over 15 amino acids. CDR1 SGHNT and CDR2 YENEEA come from the germline V gene. The CDR3 nucleotides read TGTGCCAGCAGCCCCAGGGACAGTCGCACCGGGGAGCTGTTTTTT. It yields the protein CASSPRDSRTGELFF.

The CDR3 DNA sequence: TGTGCCAGCAGCTTCAGGGGCCTTGGGGCAGATACGCAGTATTTT. This sequence encodes CASSFRGLGADTQYF. This sequence joins TRBV5-4 and TRBJ2-3, with a weak D call TRBD1 (6 bases). CDR3 length: 15 residues. V was pared by 2 bases and J by 4 bases, with 14 bases between. The V gene's germline CDR1 is SGHNT and CDR2 YYREEE (reference sequence).

The chain carries TRBV4-3 and TRBJ2-7; unclear D gene. Per the germline V gene, CDR1 is LGHNA and CDR2 is YSLEER. Trimming removed 1 base at V and 0 bases at J, with 10 bases between. This CDR3 is built from 15 residues. The CDR3 here is CASSQGVSSSYEQYF. The CDR3 DNA follows: TGCGCCAGCAGCCAAGGGGTCTCCTCCTCCTACGAGCAGTACTTC.

The chain couples TRBV11-2 to TRBJ2-1; D ambiguous. The CDR3 has 11 amino acids. V lost 5 bases and J 8 bases, leaving 7 bases between the germline ends. Germline V lookup: CDR1 SGHAT, CDR2 FQNNGV. CDR3 nucleotide sequence: TGTGCCAGCAGCCCCGATTATGAGCAGTTCTTC. Protein sequence: CASSPDYEQFF.

The gene calls are TRBV5-1 and TRBJ2-1, with TRBD2 as a possible D gene (6 bases). V was clipped by 2 bases and J by 7 bases, with 16 bases between them. CDR3 length: 15 residues. Per germline, CDR1 SGHRS and CDR2 YFSETQ. The CDR3 DNA follows: TGCGCCAGCAGCTTTAGGGACTCCCCTTTGAATGAGCAGTTCTTC. Residues: CASSFRDSPLNEQFF. The complete variable domain, with remaining parts taken from reference TRBV5-1 and TRBJ2-1, reads KAGVTQTPRYLIKTRGQQVTLSCSPISGHRSVSWYQQTPGQGLQFLFEYFSETQRNKGNFPGRFSGRQFSNSRSEMNVSTLELGDSALYLCASSFRDSPLNEQFFGPGTRLTVL.

This clone turned up a few times. CDR3 coding DNA: TGTGCCAGCAGCACCCTATGGCGAGAGCAGTACTTC. Its protein product is CASSTLWREQYF. The chain couples TRBV11-2 to TRBJ2-7; D unresolved. The CDR3 is made up of 12 amino acids. V lost 5 bases and J lost 7, with 12 bases in between. CDR1 SGHAT and CDR2 FQNNGV come from the germline V gene.

The J gene is TRBJ2-2, the V gene TRBV5-5; the D gene could be TRBD1 or TRBD2 (5 bases each). In germline, CDR1 is SGHKS, CDR2 YYEKEE (reference sequence). The CDR3 runs to 15 residues. With 1 base removed from V and 6 bases from J, the gap between germline ends came to 13 bases. The CDR3 protein is CASSLSARGAGELFF. CDR3 sequence (DNA): TGTGCCAGCAGCTTGTCGGCGAGGGGTGCCGGGGAGCTGTTTTTT.

This rearrangement joins TRBV27 to TRBJ2-1; 9 nucleotides line up with TRBD2. Germline loops: CDR1 MNHEY, CDR2 SMNVEV (reference sequence). The trim removed 4 bases at V and 4 bases at J, leaving 5 bases unmatched. The CDR3 contains 15 residues. DNA of the CDR3: TGTGCCAGCAGTTCAGGGACTAGCCCGTACAATGAGCAGTTCTTC. It encodes CASSSGTSPYNEQFF.

The chain couples TRBV29-1 to TRBJ2-5; the D gene is possibly TRBD1 (7 bases). V was clipped by 7 bases and J by 5 bases, with 11 bases between them. This CDR3 has 11 amino acids. In germline, CDR1 is SQVTM, CDR2 ANQGSEA. The CDR3 here is CSGDSGETQYF. The CDR3 coding sequence is TGCAGCGGGGACAGCGGGGAGACCCAGTACTTC. Together with reference TRBV29-1 and TRBJ2-5, the CDR3 gives the full variable domain: SAVISQKPSRDICQRGTSLTIQCQVDSQVTMMFWYRQQPGQSLTLIATANQGSEATYESGFVIDKFPISRPNLTFSTLTVSNMSPEDSSIYLCSGDSGETQYFGPGTRLLVL.

The CDR3 region has the DNA TGTGCCTCCGCCCAGGGGGGCGATAGCTACGAGCAGTACTTC. Its translation: CASAQGGDSYEQYF. The chain uses TRBV9 and TRBJ2-7; D may be TRBD1 (7 bases). This CDR3 spans 14 amino acids. The germline V and J ends were trimmed by 10 bases and 3 bases, with 20 bases remaining between them. Germline values: CDR1 SGDLS, CDR2 YYNGEE.

V is TRBV14 and J is TRBJ2-7; tentative D call: TRBD1 (6 bases). The CDR3 has 14 amino acids. With 4 bases removed from V and 5 bases from J, the gap between germline ends came to 15 bases. The germline V gene encodes CDR1 SGHDN and CDR2 FVKESK. CDR3 nucleotide sequence: TGTGCCAGCAGCCGTAACAGGGCTCCTGACGAGCAGTACTTC. The encoded protein is CASSRNRAPDEQYF.

This chain joins TRBV28 and TRBJ2-3; D is uncertain. Germline-derived CDR1 and CDR2 are MDHEN and SYDVKM. This CDR3 comprises 14 residues. Trimming took 3 bases from V and 4 from J, leaving 11 bases between them. CDR3 DNA sequence: TGTGCCAGCAGTTTCCCCGGATCGGCAGATACGCAGTATTTT. It is translated as CASSFPGSADTQYF.

CDR3 DNA: TGTGCCAGCAGCTCCTCGACAGGAACCTACGAGCAGTACTTC. Protein: CASSSSTGTYEQYF. The chain recombines TRBV7-8 with TRBJ2-7, with D possibly TRBD1 on 6 matching bases. The V end was cut by 4 bases, the J end by 2 bases, with 12 bases between. This CDR3 has 14 amino acids. CDR1 SGHVS and CDR2 FQNEAQ come from the germline V gene.

The chain is built from TRBV11-2 and TRBJ2-2; D possibly corresponds to TRBD2 (6 bases). This CDR3 has 13 residues. Germline V gives CDR1 SGHAT, CDR2 FQNNGV. V gave up 4 bases and J gave up 6 bases, with 9 bases separating them. CDR3 sequence (DNA): TGTGCCAGCAGCTCTCGGGAGTCCGGGGAGCTGTTTTTT. Translated: CASSSRESGELFF.

The chain joins TRBV28 to TRBJ1-1; 10 positions match TRBD1. The CDR3 loop spans 22 amino acids. Trimming at V came to 1 base and at J to 1 base, leaving 21 bases not matched to a gene. Germline assignment: CDR1 MDHEN and CDR2 SYDVKM. The CDR3 nucleotides are TGTGCCAGCAGTTTATCCTACCGGGACAGGGGCCGCGTCGGAGAGTCGAACACTGAAGCTTTCTTT. This gives the protein CASSLSYRDRGRVGESNTEAFF.

The rearrangement uses TRBV6-5 and TRBJ1-2; 7 bases fit TRBD1. V gave up 4 bases and J gave up 8 bases; unmatched junction bases: 10. Germline V gene data show CDR1 as MNHEY and CDR2 as SVGAGI. The CDR3 is 14 amino acids. CDR3 region: CASSSRQGVVGYTF. The DNA for the CDR3 is TGTGCCAGCAGTTCCCGACAGGGAGTAGTCGGCTACACCTTC.

The CDR3 nucleotides read TGTGCCAGCAGCGCGCGGGGGGAGGCCCAAGAGACCCAGTACTTC. Translating gives CASSARGEAQETQYF. The V call is TRBV7-8, the J call TRBJ2-5; 8 nucleotides align to TRBD2. The V gene end was trimmed by 5 bases and the J gene end by 1 base; junction bases not matched to a gene: 6. CDR3 length: 15 amino acids. CDR1 and CDR2 from the germline V gene are SGHVS and FQNEAQ.

Regarding this clone: Other nucleotide sequences from this sample produce the same CDR3. This chain joins TRBV27 and TRBJ2-3; D is unresolved. This CDR3 is 13 amino acids long. The V gene lost 3 bases and the J gene lost 1 base, with 5 bases spanning the gap. Per the germline V gene, CDR1 is MNHEY and CDR2 is SMNVEV (reference sequence). CDR3 in DNA: TGTGCCAGCAGTTTCACGGGCACAGATACGCAGTATTTT. The encoded protein is CASSFTGTDTQYF.

The V gene is TRBV10-2, the J gene TRBJ2-7; D gene ambiguous. V lost 4 bases and J lost 2, with 15 bases in between. The CDR3 has 15 amino acids. Germline-derived CDR1 and CDR2 are WSHSY and SAAADI. CDR3 sequence reads: CASSVQRNPTYEQYF. DNA for the CDR3: TGCGCCAGCAGTGTCCAGCGCAACCCGACCTACGAGCAGTACTTC.